The T cell receptor beta chain described here comes from a study of CD8+ T cells in alopecia areata (dated by TCRdb to the late 2010s). Notes on the research overall: Treated patients were enrolled in an open-label pilot trial of oral tofacitinib, 5 to 10 mg twice daily, for moderate-to-severe alopecia areata. Patients stayed on tofacitinib for 6 to 18 months and then had 6 months of follow-up off drug so that delayed response and recurrence could be assessed. The SALT score, which quantifies the percentage of affected scalp surface area, was used to measure disease severity in treated patients. In both human patients and the C3H/HeJ mouse model, the study applied high-throughput TCRbeta sequencing to look at T cell clonal expansion in alopecia areata. Scalp tissue and sorted CD4+ and CD8+ peripheral blood T cells from patchy and totalis/universalis alopecia areata patients and from healthy controls were covered by human TCRbeta sequencing. Tofacitinib-treated patients had biopsies at baseline and at 4 and 24 weeks of treatment, with a later scalp biopsy in several patients. Clonality in the scalp was compared among normal scalp (n=4), patchy alopecia areata scalp (n=8), and alopecia totalis/universalis scalp (n=8). RNA came from the PAXgene miRNA kit for fixed scalp, the miRNeasy kit for PBMCs, and the RNeasy kit for mouse skin. TCRbeta CDR3 regions were amplified by immunoSEQ multiplex PCR using 35 Vbeta forward and 13 Jbeta reverse primers.

Worth noting for this clone: Its antigen is not yet known. Nothing much larger sits one base from this clone, and base qualities are not available.

The meaning of the sample's time point label: 20 to 30 weeks on oral tofacitinib. This sample's treatment or condition label indicates: oral pan-JAK inhibitor, 5-10 mg twice daily. Lesional scalp punch biopsies and peripheral blood were obtained from alopecia areata patients. After PBMCs were isolated by density centrifugation and stained for CD3, CD4 and CD8, a FACSAria was used to sort CD4+ and CD8+ T cells. Library method: the immunoSEQ multiplex PCR assay. For TCR sequencing, RNA was extracted from every sample and reverse transcribed into cDNA to serve as template. SuperScript III was used to make first-strand cDNA, primed with a 2:1 mix of oligo-dT and random hexamers. A synthetic immune receptor repertoire was used to gauge amplification bias, and whatever bias remained was removed computationally. Turning to the authors' computational methods: Raw reads were preprocessed to remove errors, and CDR3 was defined by IMGT conventions from the conserved cysteine to phenylalanine. Clonality was computed by normalizing Shannon entropy by log2 of the number of productive unique TCRs and subtracting the result from 1. Whether each scalp clone was CD4 or CD8 was inferred by checking scalp TCRbeta sequences against the CD4 and CD8 repertoires from sorted blood. Held by TCRdb, this immuneACCESS table contains in-frame sequences only and omits some clones. Under half of the omission traces to an unresolved V gene where checked; the cause of the rest is unknown. The DNA was the basis for D and trimming; V, J and clone size are from that table. Here the sample has about 300,000 clones; more than 45% occur a single time. The top ten constitute under 2% of the sample.

The investigation overall reported the following: Higher clonality and more expanded CD8+ clones were observed in lesional scalp than in normal scalp, particularly in alopecia totalis/universalis, a finding suggestive of antigenic drive. Tofacitinib significantly lowered scalp clonality and the number of expanded CD8+ clones among the top 100 scalp clones. TCR sequences shared between patients were less clear than in mice, possibly partly because of HLA diversity in the patient population. Resident alphabeta T cells in normal human skin are also sequenced, complicating scalp TCR repertoire analysis, unlike mouse skin dominated by gammadelta T cells. Many expanded lesional clones were found to persist in scalp and blood during tofacitinib treatment, and relapse after treatment cessation may be partly explained by this persistence. Because the treated cohort was small and included a single nonresponder, larger studies are needed to assess links between baseline CD8+ expansion and response.

From the germline V gene (reference sequence), CDR1 is GTSNPN and CDR2 is SVGIG. V and J are trimmed by 2 bases and 6 bases, and the gene matches miss 11 bases of the junction. From the cysteine through the phenylalanine, the CDR3 covers 15 amino acids. This entry keeps only the CDR3 DNA: 45 bases, framed from base 1. The TCR was taken from a human donor with alopecia areata. Rearrangement joined TRBV30 to TRBJ1-2, with TRBD1 matching 8 junction bases. This specimen consisted of CD4+ T cells sorted from blood, obtained at week 24, from a patient treated with tofacitinib. For the CDR3, the sequence is CAWSTHRGKDDGYTF. The nucleotide sequence is TGTGCCTGGAGTACCCACAGGGGGAAGGACGATGGCTACACCTTC.